This TCR beta chain was sequenced in a study of OX40 agonist ivuxolimab in advanced cancers. The ends were cut back, 2 bases at V and 1 base at J, with 11 bases in the middle. The germline CDR1 and CDR2 sequences are SEHNR and FQNEAQ (reference sequence). This CDR3 spans 15 amino acids. Here immunoSEQ multiplex PCR was the method, and the copy in TCRdb shows in-frame clones only, minus some. Of fewer than 8,500 clones in the sample, roughly 90% were seen once. This sequence was found in an adult with an advanced solid tumor such as melanoma, head and neck, liver or kidney cancer. The chain has TRBV7-9 and TRBJ1-1; tentative D call: TRBD1 (6 bases). Sequences were derived from CD4+ or CD8+ T cells sorted from blood, sampled in a trial of the OX40 agonist ivuxolimab. This chain's CDR3 is CASSLIRGQNTEAFF. CDR3 nucleotides: TGTGCCAGCAGCTTAATCAGGGGACAGAACACTGAAGCTTTCTTT.